The rows below give T cell receptor beta chains drawn from one sample of a study of blood T cell repertoires in COVID-19. TCRdb's copy holds only in-frame clones and misses some; the assay was immunoSEQ multiplex PCR. The sample has under 250,000 clones, 92% seen once. Sample: peripheral blood. The receptors come from a man younger than 45 with acute or convalescent COVID-19. The CDR3 runs from the conserved cysteine through the conserved F or W. A D gene is named only where the DNA matches it firmly.

v_call	d_call	j_call	cdr3_aa
TRBV29-1	TRBD1	TRBJ2-7	CSVLWSRTGALTEQYF
TRBV27	TRBD2	TRBJ2-7	CASSSSGRVYEQYF
TRBV10-2	-	TRBJ2-5	CASSDSGKTQYF
TRBV5-4	TRBD2	TRBJ2-2	CASSDRGLGGELFF
TRBV5-5	-	TRBJ2-7	CASSLDTGSEQYF
TRBV5-5	-	TRBJ2-7	CASSLGSGAYYEQYF
TRBV7-8	-	TRBJ2-2	CASSPLRSTGSPGELFF
TRBV28	TRBD1	TRBJ1-4	CASSGPGTGTAEKLFF
TRBV6-1	-	TRBJ1-4	CASSEKGGNEKLFF
TRBV4-2	TRBD2	TRBJ2-7	CASRGGGTVYEQYF
TRBV19	-	TRBJ1-2	CASTRRGSDYGYTF
TRBV4-1	-	TRBJ1-5	CASSQAGGEGQPQHF
TRBV28	-	TRBJ1-1	CASSLGPNTEAFF
TRBV5-5	TRBD2	TRBJ2-7	CASSPGVAGHYEQYF
TRBV11-2	TRBD1	TRBJ2-2	CASSSPDRAVGELFF
TRBV5-1	-	TRBJ2-2	CASSLNGATGELFF
TRBV4-1	TRBD1	TRBJ1-4	CASSLSGTGAEKLFF
TRBV7-3	-	TRBJ2-3	CASSLLGGTSTDTQYF
TRBV7-6	TRBD1	TRBJ2-5	CASGETGGVGRETQYF
TRBV28	TRBD1	TRBJ1-1	CASSLPGTGHSEAFF
TRBV5-1	-	TRBJ2-1	CASSPGDNRGYNEQFF
TRBV30	TRBD1	TRBJ2-2	CAWSVRGLGTGELFF
TRBV9	TRBD1	TRBJ2-1	CASSVETGGIDEQFF
TRBV13	-	TRBJ1-1	CASSLGLGGAPTEAFF
TRBV30	TRBD2	TRBJ2-1	CASRAMASGHNEQFF
TRBV11-1	TRBD2	TRBJ2-5	CASSFDGRVETQYF
TRBV5-6	-	TRBJ2-6	CASSLEGSGVSGANVLTF
TRBV5-1	-	TRBJ2-7	CASSLDAGNCGEQYF
TRBV5-1	-	TRBJ2-3	CASNTEGLRTDTQYF
TRBV11-2	-	TRBJ2-7	CASSFLLAVGSGEQYF
TRBV27	TRBD1	TRBJ2-7	CASSLSTFGTGTYEQYF
TRBV3-1/TRBV3-2	TRBD1	TRBJ1-6	CASSQMNRGPNSPLHF
TRBV5-4	TRBD2	TRBJ2-2	CAISGLVGTGELFF
TRBV14	-	TRBJ2-7	CASSRRGHTNSYEQYF
TRBV3-1/TRBV3-2	-	TRBJ2-3	CASSHRAGTQYF
TRBV5-5	-	TRBJ1-2	CASSLSKPAAGGYTF
TRBV29-1	-	TRBJ1-2	CSVYRAGEGYTF